The rows below give T cell receptor beta chains drawn from one sample of a study of blood T cell repertoires in COVID-19. The repertoire was sequenced with immunoSEQ multiplex PCR; TCRdb's copy has only in-frame clones and lacks some. The repertoire holds about 250,000 clones, with about 89% as singletons. The sample consisted of peripheral blood. The source is a woman aged 60-70 years who had recovered from COVID-19. Both conserved end residues are part of each CDR3.

v_gene: TRBV29-1; j_gene: TRBJ2-7; CDR3aa: CSVRGRRATDYEQYF
v_gene: TRBV19; j_gene: TRBJ2-5; CDR3aa: CASSIDSGGTQETQYF
v_gene: TRBV15; j_gene: TRBJ1-2; CDR3aa: CATSRVVLGSWGPYGYTF
v_gene: TRBV4-1; j_gene: TRBJ1-5; CDR3aa: CASSQRGGTELDF
v_gene: TRBV18; j_gene: TRBJ2-5; CDR3aa: CASSPEWETQYF
v_gene: TRBV19; j_gene: TRBJ1-4; CDR3aa: CASKKVEQGNEKLFF
v_gene: TRBV28; j_gene: TRBJ2-3; CDR3aa: CASRGGPGTDTQYF
v_gene: TRBV1; j_gene: TRBJ2-2; CDR3aa: CTSSQGRAGAYTGELFF
v_gene: TRBV27; j_gene: TRBJ2-2; CDR3aa: CASSPTPLAGELFF
v_gene: TRBV7-2; j_gene: TRBJ1-2; CDR3aa: CASSLALRGQVNYGYTF
v_gene: TRBV19; j_gene: TRBJ1-6; CDR3aa: CASPPSGTPNSPLHF
v_gene: TRBV11-2; j_gene: TRBJ2-2; CDR3aa: CASSARDSAGELFF
v_gene: TRBV9; j_gene: TRBJ1-1; CDR3aa: CASSPRGGTEAFF
v_gene: TRBV19; j_gene: TRBJ2-5; CDR3aa: CASSMGTGGLETQYF
v_gene: TRBV19; j_gene: TRBJ2-7; CDR3aa: CASSPGPYEQYF
v_gene: TRBV5-4; j_gene: TRBJ2-1; CDR3aa: CASSRSGVPDNEQFF
v_gene: TRBV10-3; j_gene: TRBJ1-6; CDR3aa: CAIRAGQGVKSDSPLHF